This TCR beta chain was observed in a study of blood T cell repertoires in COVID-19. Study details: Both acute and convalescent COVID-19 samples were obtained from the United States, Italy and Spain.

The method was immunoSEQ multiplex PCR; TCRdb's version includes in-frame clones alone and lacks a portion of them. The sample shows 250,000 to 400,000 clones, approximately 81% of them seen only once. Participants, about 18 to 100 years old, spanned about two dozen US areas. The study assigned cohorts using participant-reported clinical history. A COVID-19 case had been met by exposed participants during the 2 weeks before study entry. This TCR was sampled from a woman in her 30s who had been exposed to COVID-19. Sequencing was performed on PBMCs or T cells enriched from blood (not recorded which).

CDR3 in DNA: TGTGCCAGTAACCAACAGGGACCCTATAATTCACCCCTCCACTTT. Protein product: CASNQQGPYNSPLHF. The chain is built from TRBV19 and TRBJ1-6; D possibly corresponds to TRBD1 (6 bases). The CDR3 consists of 15 residues. Looked up from germline, CDR1 is LNHDA and CDR2 is SQIVND (reference sequence). V was trimmed by 7 bases and J by 2 bases, leaving 12 bases between them. Looking up the rest from reference TRBV19 and TRBJ1-6 gives the full variable domain: DGGITQSPKYLFRKEGQNVTLSCEQNLNHDAMYWYRQDPGQGLRLIYYSQIVNDFQKGDIAEGYSVSREKKESFPLTVTSAQKNPTAFYLCASNQQGPYNSPLHFGNGTRLTVT.